Each of the 32 T cell receptor beta chains below was sequenced from the same sample in a study of T-cell reconstitution after alpha-beta-depleted transplantation in children. During its preparation, the TCRbeta library received unique molecular identifiers. TCRdb reanalysed the PCR reads using MiXCR and keeps one entry per CDR3 protein. The data contain about 610,000 distinct CDR3 sequences, roughly 10% of them singletons. The sample here was PBMCs from the stem cell graft donor, taken from the stem cell graft. The source of these receptors is a human donor who donated a stem cell graft to a child with acute myeloid leukemia.

The table lists this clonotype with a few counts. This sequence joins TRBV29-1 and TRBJ2-1, with 8 bases fitting TRBD2. The V gene end was trimmed by 1 base and the J gene end by 0 bases; junction bases not matched to a gene: 8. The CDR3 totals 17 residues. The germline gives CDR1 SQVTM, CDR2 ANQGSEA. The CDR3 region is CSVEVPPGGSSYNEQFF. CDR3 coding DNA: TGCAGCGTTGAAGTACCCCCGGGAGGGAGCTCCTACAATGAGCAGTTCTTC.

The V and J genes are TRBV30 and TRBJ2-7; no definite D call. V shed 4 bases and J shed 3 bases, with 10 bases lying between them. From germline, CDR1 is GTSNPN and CDR2 SVGIG (reference sequence). The CDR3 has 12 amino acids. The CDR3 reads CAWTGLGYEQYF. The CDR3 DNA reads TGTGCCTGGACAGGCCTTGGCTACGAGCAGTACTTC.

This clonotype was detected ten times or more. V usage is TRBV4-2 and J usage is TRBJ2-1; tentatively, D is TRBD1 (5 bases). With 1 base removed from V and 3 bases from J, the gap between germline ends came to 10 bases. From germline, CDR1 is LGHNA and CDR2 YNFKEQ. The CDR3 runs to 15 residues. CDR3 sequence: CASSQGGRVYNEQFF. The CDR3 DNA follows: TGTGCCAGCAGCCAAGGGGGCAGGGTCTACAATGAGCAGTTCTTC.

There are many counts of this clonotype. This sequence joins TRBV7-2 and TRBJ2-5, with 7 nucleotides matching TRBD2. From germline, CDR1 is SGHTA and CDR2 FQGNSA. This CDR3 region has 16 residues. V was pared by 5 bases and J by 3 bases, with 12 bases of the junction left unmatched. CDR3 nucleotides: TGTGCCAGCAGCGTGACTAGGCTAGCGGATAAAGAGACCCAGTACTTC. Translation gives CASSVTRLADKETQYF. The variable domain in full, with the rest retrieved from reference TRBV7-2 and TRBJ2-5, is GAGVSQSPSNKVTEKGKDVELRCDPISGHTALYWYRQSLGQGLEFLIYFQGNSAPDKSGLPSDRFSAERTGGSVSTLTIQRTQQEDSAVYLCASSVTRLADKETQYFGPGTRLLVL.

This CDR3 is CASSSEGLAGAGYSYEQYF. CDR3 nucleotides: TGTGCCAGCAGCTCAGAGGGACTAGCGGGAGCCGGGTACTCCTACGAGCAGTACTTC. This sequence joins TRBV11-2 and TRBJ2-7, with 14 bases fitting TRBD2. Per the germline V gene, CDR1 is SGHAT and CDR2 is FQNNGV. The CDR3 extends over 19 amino acids. The V and J ends lost 4 bases and 0 bases, in that order; junction bases with no gene match: 11.

This clonotype was recorded at least ten times. This chain uses TRBV29-1 with TRBJ2-7, with 10 bases fitting TRBD1. There are 15 residues in the CDR3. Trimming took 3 bases from V and 5 from J; bases not matched to a gene: 10. CDR1 and CDR2 from the germline V gene are SQVTM and ANQGSEA. In DNA, the CDR3 is TGCAGCGTTGAGTGGGGGACAGGGGTTATCGACGAGCAGTACTTC. Translated: CSVEWGTGVIDEQYF.

This clonotype was found a few times. The rearrangement links TRBV12-3 or TRBV12-4 to TRBJ1-4; 10 bases align to TRBD1. This CDR3 contains 15 residues. J gave up 8 bases and V 5 bases, and 8 bases lay outside the gene matches. The DNA for the CDR3 is TGTGCCAGCAGTCCGGGGACAGGGGTACAGGAAAAACTGTTTTTT. This gives the protein CASSPGTGVQEKLFF.

The chain couples TRBV4-3 to TRBJ2-6, with D unresolved. Germline-derived CDR1 and CDR2 are LGHNA and YSLEER. The CDR3 has 17 residues. Deletions cut 0 bases from V and 1 base from J, with 10 bases between. This CDR3 reads CASSQDPGFSGANVLTF. The CDR3 DNA reads as TGCGCCAGCAGCCAAGATCCGGGTTTTTCTGGGGCCAACGTCCTGACTTTC.

This clonotype occurred a few times. The CDR3 sequence: CASSEAHPDRELLGSYNEQFF. CDR3 coding DNA: TGTGCCAGCAGTGAAGCCCACCCTGACAGGGAGCTCCTAGGTTCCTACAATGAGCAGTTCTTC. The rearrangement uses TRBV2 and TRBJ2-1; 7 nucleotides match TRBD1. The J segment lost 1 base and the V segment lost 0 bases, leaving 18 bases of the junction unmatched. In germline, CDR1 is SNHLY, CDR2 FYNNEI. The CDR3 consists of 21 residues.

This clonotype appeared many times. The chain is built from TRBV7-8 and TRBJ2-5; 9 nucleotides agree with TRBD2. The trim removed 7 bases at V and 4 bases at J, leaving 10 bases unmatched. CDR1 SGHVS and CDR2 FQNEAQ come from the germline V gene. The CDR3 spans 15 residues. This CDR3 is CASNLMSSGIETQYF. The CDR3 nucleotides are TGTGCCAGCAACCTGATGTCTAGCGGGATAGAGACCCAGTACTTC.

The rearrangement joins TRBV2 to TRBJ2-7; D possibly corresponds to TRBD2 (6 bases). The CDR3 length is 13 residues. The germline V and J ends were trimmed by 6 bases and 7 bases, with 16 bases remaining between them. Germline CDR1 SNHLY, CDR2 FYNNEI. The CDR3: CASRMEGLWEQYF. For the CDR3, the DNA is TGTGCCAGCAGAATGGAGGGCCTGTGGGAGCAGTACTTC.

This clonotype was seen ten or more times. J is TRBJ1-1 and V is TRBV7-2; D call uncertain. CDR3 length: 13 amino acids. Germline V gives CDR1 SGHTA, CDR2 FQGNSA. Trimming removed 1 base from V and 6 bases from J, with 9 bases in between. The CDR3 sequence is CASSLGSGSEAFF. Written as DNA, the CDR3 is TGTGCCAGCAGCTTAGGGTCCGGCTCTGAAGCTTTCTTT.

Many counts were recorded for this clonotype. The CDR3 here is CASGGQGPYEQYF. The CDR3 DNA follows: TGCGCCAGCGGGGGACAGGGACCCTACGAGCAGTACTTC. V is TRBV5-1 and J is TRBJ2-7, with TRBD1 matching over 9 bases. This CDR3 spans 13 amino acids. Germline V lookup: CDR1 SGHRS, CDR2 YFSETQ. The J segment lost 2 bases and the V segment lost 7 bases, leaving 4 bases of the junction unmatched. The full variable domain, rest sourced from reference TRBV5-1 and TRBJ2-7, is KAGVTQTPRYLIKTRGQQVTLSCSPISGHRSVSWYQQTPGQGLQFLFEYFSETQRNKGNFPGRFSGRQFSNSRSEMNVSTLELGDSALYLCASGGQGPYEQYFGPGTRLTVT.

This clonotype occurred a few times. The chain recombines TRBV28 with TRBJ1-4; 8 bases are a match to TRBD1. This CDR3 spans 13 amino acids. J lost 8 bases, V lost 10 bases, and 9 bases had no gene match. Germline V gene data show CDR1 as MDHEN and CDR2 as SYDVKM. CDR3 region: CATQDRAEEKLFF. The CDR3, as DNA: TGTGCCACCCAGGACAGGGCTGAAGAAAAACTGTTTTTT. Drawing the rest from reference TRBV28 and TRBJ1-4, the complete variable domain is DVKVTQSSRYLVKRTGEKVFLECVQDMDHENMFWYRQDPGLGLRLIYFSYDVKMKEKGDIPEGYSVSREKKERFSLILESASTNQTSMYLCATQDRAEEKLFFGSGTQLSVL.

The V gene is TRBV6-2 or TRBV6-3, the J gene TRBJ2-1; 9 bases align to TRBD2. The germline V gene encodes CDR1 MNHEY and CDR2 SVGEGT. The J segment lost 5 bases and the V segment lost 8 bases, leaving 16 bases of the junction unmatched. The CDR3 runs 17 residues. The CDR3 is CASGRGGRAKTDNEQFF. The CDR3 coding sequence is TGTGCCAGCGGTAGGGGCGGGAGGGCAAAAACGGACAATGAGCAGTTCTTC.

Details on this clonotype: A read error may produce the germline difference seen at one junction end. J is TRBJ2-1 and V is TRBV7-6; 9 bases agree with TRBD2. The CDR3 is 17 amino acids. The germline V gene encodes CDR1 SGHVS and CDR2 FNYEAQ. CDR3 sequence: CASSLAPRRGRANDQFF. The CDR3 DNA reads as TGTGCCAGCAGCTTAGCGCCCCGGCGCGGGAGGGCGAATGATCAGTTCTTT. The full variable domain, rest sourced from reference TRBV7-6 and TRBJ2-1, is GAGVSQSPRYKVTKRGQDVALRCDPISGHVSLYWYRQALGQGPEFLTYFNYEAQQDKSGLPNDRFSAERPEGSISTLTIQRTEQRDSAMYRCASSLAPRRGRANDQFFGPGTRLTVL.

This clonotype was detected many times. The gene calls are TRBV28 and TRBJ1-1, with no clear D. The V and J ends lost 4 bases and 1 base respectively, with 10 bases between them. Germline loops: CDR1 MDHEN, CDR2 SYDVKM. This CDR3 spans 14 amino acids. The CDR3 DNA reads TGTGCCAGCAGTTCCGGACGCGGGAACACTGAAGCTTTCTTT. Translating gives CASSSGRGNTEAFF.

This clonotype was counted between two and nine times. The chain carries TRBV6-5 and TRBJ2-3; D may match TRBD1 or TRBD2 (5 bases each). Germline lookup yields CDR1 MNHEY and CDR2 SVGAGI. Deletions cut 6 bases from V and 0 bases from J, with 13 bases between. The CDR3 covers 15 residues. The DNA for the CDR3 is TGTGCCAGCAGAAGACTGGGGGAAAGCACAGATACGCAGTATTTT. This sequence encodes CASRRLGESTDTQYF.

This clonotype was observed many times. The rearrangement links TRBV20-1 to TRBJ2-7, with D maybe TRBD2 (6 bases). The CDR3 covers 14 residues. CDR1 is DFQATT, CDR2 SNEGSKA, per germline (reference sequence). Trimming removed 1 base from V and 1 base from J, with 11 bases in between. The CDR3 is CSARGAGWSYEQYF. The CDR3 DNA reads TGCAGTGCTAGAGGTGCGGGATGGTCCTACGAGCAGTACTTC.

This clonotype was seen ten or more times. This rearrangement joins TRBV9 to TRBJ2-5; 10 bases fit TRBD2. The V gene end was trimmed by 0 bases and the J gene end by 5 bases; junction bases not matched to a gene: 19. The germline CDR1 and CDR2 sequences are SGDLS and YYNGEE. This CDR3 has 20 residues. CDR3 amino acids: CASSVGDQASGRGWVETQYF. The DNA for the CDR3 is TGTGCCAGCAGCGTAGGCGACCAGGCTAGCGGGAGAGGGTGGGTGGAGACCCAGTACTTC.

The CDR3 protein is CASRDPAGTEAFF. In DNA form, the CDR3 reads TGTGCCAGCAGGGACCCGGCGGGCACTGAAGCTTTCTTT. This sequence joins TRBV6-1 and TRBJ1-1; no definite D call. The germline V and J ends were trimmed by 6 bases and 4 bases, with 12 bases remaining between them. The CDR3 is 13 residues long. Germline V lookup: CDR1 MNHNS, CDR2 SASEGT.

At least ten counts were recorded for this clonotype. V usage is TRBV24-1 and J usage is TRBJ2-3; 7 positions match TRBD1. CDR1 is KGHDR and CDR2 is SFDVKD in the germline V gene. The CDR3 loop spans 14 amino acids. With V trimmed by 9 bases and J by 2 bases, 7 bases remained unmatched. The CDR3 here is CATGTAIITDTQYF. The CDR3 DNA reads as TGTGCCACCGGGACAGCGATAATCACAGATACGCAGTATTTT.

This sequence joins TRBV6-1 and TRBJ1-2, with 7 bases fitting TRBD1. Trimming cost V 7 bases and J 9 bases; bases outside gene matches: 20. This CDR3 comprises 16 residues. Germline V gene lookup returns CDR1 MNHNS and CDR2 SASEGT. The DNA for the CDR3 is TGTGCCAGCATCACATTTGGACAGGCTAAGGAAATGAGCTACACCTTC. This gives the protein CASITFGQAKEMSYTF.

Many counts were recorded for this clonotype. The chain couples TRBV20-1 to TRBJ2-7; TRBD2 matches at 9 bases. The germline gives CDR1 DFQATT, CDR2 SNEGSKA (reference sequence). V lost 6 bases, J lost 5 bases, and 11 bases stayed unmatched. CDR3 size: 14 residues. CDR3 nucleotides: TGCAGTGCCGCCCCCCTCCAGCGGGAGGACGAGCAGTACTTC. Its protein is CSAAPLQREDEQYF.

This clonotype was recorded a few times. V gene TRBV7-3 combines with J gene TRBJ2-1; 7 nucleotides line up with TRBD1. The junction had 3 bases not matched to a gene; V was cut back by 1 base and J by 6 bases. The germline gives CDR1 SGHTA, CDR2 FQGTGA. The CDR3 runs 14 residues. The CDR3 bases are TGTGCCAGCAGCTTAAGCCCAGGGGGCAATGAGCAGTTCTTC. This sequence encodes CASSLSPGGNEQFF.

This clonotype was observed many times. The V call is TRBV5-1, the J call TRBJ2-2; TRBD2 agrees at 8 bases. This CDR3 comprises 16 residues. The germline CDR1 and CDR2 sequences are SGHRS and YFSETQ. The V and J ends lost 3 bases and 5 bases, in that order; junction bases with no gene match: 9. CDR3 bases: TGCGCCAGCAGCTCTGGAGCGGGAGTGGGTACCGGGGAGCTGTTTTTT. Protein product: CASSSGAGVGTGELFF.

This chain joins TRBV6-1 and TRBJ2-1; D is possibly TRBD1 or TRBD2 (6 bases each). The CDR3 covers 14 residues. Trimming pared 6 bases from V and 7 bases from J, leaving 16 bases between. Germline CDR1 is MNHNS and CDR2 is SASEGT. The CDR3 loop is CASSTLGGRNEQFF. The DNA of the CDR3 is TGTGCCAGCAGCACACTCGGGGGCAGGAATGAGCAGTTCTTC.

This clonotype was counted a few times. V gene TRBV29-1 combines with J gene TRBJ1-1, with D hard to call. Trimming shortened V by 4 bases and J by 0 bases, and 15 bases separated the two germline ends. Germline CDR1 reads SQVTM; CDR2 reads ANQGSEA. CDR3 length equals 15 residues. CDR3 sequence reads: CSVGGRGSMNTEAFF. CDR3 bases: TGCAGCGTTGGCGGGCGGGGTAGCATGAACACTGAAGCTTTCTTT.

This clonotype has a handful of counts. The rearrangement joins TRBV20-1 to TRBJ2-3; 11 bases match TRBD2. The V and J ends lost 3 bases and 0 bases, in that order; junction bases with no gene match: 11. From germline, CDR1 is DFQATT and CDR2 SNEGSKA (reference sequence). The CDR3 totals 18 residues. As DNA, the CDR3 is TGCAGTGCTAGTACCGGGACTAGCGGAGAAATTAGCACAGATACGCAGTATTTT. It is translated as CSASTGTSGEISTDTQYF.

The chain links TRBV29-1 to TRBJ2-5; D uncertain. The CDR3 consists of 10 residues. Germline loops: CDR1 SQVTM, CDR2 ANQGSEA. Between the trimmed V and J ends, which lost 6 bases and 7 bases, there was a span of 9 bases. CDR3 nucleotide sequence: TGCAGCGTCAATATAGGGACCCAGTACTTC. Translated, it gives CSVNIGTQYF.

This clonotype was observed a few times. The chain has TRBV21-1 and TRBJ1-2; no check of the table's D call, TRBD1, against the DNA was made. TRBV21-1 is deemed a pseudogene. This CDR3 is built from 15 residues. Written as DNA, the CDR3 is TGTGCCAGCAGCAGTCGGAAAACAGGGGGCTATGGCTACACCTTC. It codes for CASSSRKTGGYGYTF.

This clonotype was seen more than once but under ten times. The chain joins TRBV6-1 to TRBJ1-4; TRBD1 might be the D (5 bases). The V and J ends lost 5 bases and 8 bases respectively, with 21 bases between them. The CDR3 sequence is 16 residues long. Germline V gene data show CDR1 as MNHNS and CDR2 as SASEGT. CDR3 nucleotide sequence: TGTGCCAGCAGTCCCAAAGGATGGGGGTTTATGGAAAAACTGTTTTTT. Translated: CASSPKGWGFMEKLFF.